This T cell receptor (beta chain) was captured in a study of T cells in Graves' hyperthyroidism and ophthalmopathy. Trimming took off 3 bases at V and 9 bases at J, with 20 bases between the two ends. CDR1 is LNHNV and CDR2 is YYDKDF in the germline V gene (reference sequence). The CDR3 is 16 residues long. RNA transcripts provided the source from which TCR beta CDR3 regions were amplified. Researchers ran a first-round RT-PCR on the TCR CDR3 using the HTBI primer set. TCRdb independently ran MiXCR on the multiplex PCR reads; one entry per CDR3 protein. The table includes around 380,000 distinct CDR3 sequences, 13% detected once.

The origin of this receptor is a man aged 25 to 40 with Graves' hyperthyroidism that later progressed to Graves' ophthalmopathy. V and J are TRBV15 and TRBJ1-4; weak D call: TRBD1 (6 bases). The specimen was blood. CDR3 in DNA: TGTGCCACCAGCAGGCATAGAAGGGGGGATCGTCAAAAACTGTTTTTT. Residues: CATSRHRRGDRQKLFF.